This T cell receptor beta chain was captured in a study of early T cells in non-severe SARS-CoV-2 infection. The wider study: Whole-blood bulk RNA, unsorted, was sequenced, and chains were unpaired.

This clonotype was counted only a few times. The antigen remains undetermined. The library protocol tagged individual cDNA molecules with unique molecular identifiers. TCRdb re-called the 5' RACE reads with MiXCR, one entry per CDR3 protein. The top ten hold approximately 4% of the sample, which has more than 85,000 distinct CDR3 sequences, around 12% seen once. Study-wide points: Reliance on VDJdb matching favored anti-spike CD8 responses; private and CD4 specificities were missed.

The sequenced sample was whole blood, obtained at baseline. The sequence came from an adult who was a healthcare worker with PCR-confirmed SARS-CoV-2 infection or an uninfected control (not recorded which).

The CDR3 bases are TGTGCCAGCAGTGGGCTAGCGAGAAGCTCCTACAATGAGCAGTTCTTC. This sequence encodes CASSGLARSSYNEQFF. The chain links TRBV2 to TRBJ2-1; weak D call: TRBD2 (6 bases). This CDR3 is 16 amino acids long. CDR1 SNHLY and CDR2 FYNNEI come from the germline V gene. Trimming cost V 4 bases and J 0 bases, with 13 bases left between them.